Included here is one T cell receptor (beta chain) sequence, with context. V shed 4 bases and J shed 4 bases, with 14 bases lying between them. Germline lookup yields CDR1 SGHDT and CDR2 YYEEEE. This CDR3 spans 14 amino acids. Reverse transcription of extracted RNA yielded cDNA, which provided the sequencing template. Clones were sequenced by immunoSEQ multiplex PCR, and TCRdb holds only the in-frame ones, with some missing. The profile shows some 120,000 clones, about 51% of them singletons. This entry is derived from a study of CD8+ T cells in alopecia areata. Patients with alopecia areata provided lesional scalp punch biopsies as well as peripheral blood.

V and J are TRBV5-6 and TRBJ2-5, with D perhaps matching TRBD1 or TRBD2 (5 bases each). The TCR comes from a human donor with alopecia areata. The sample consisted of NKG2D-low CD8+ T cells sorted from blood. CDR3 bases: TGTGCCAGCAGCCCCTTGGGGGAGTCAGAGACCCAGTACTTC. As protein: CASSPLGESETQYF.